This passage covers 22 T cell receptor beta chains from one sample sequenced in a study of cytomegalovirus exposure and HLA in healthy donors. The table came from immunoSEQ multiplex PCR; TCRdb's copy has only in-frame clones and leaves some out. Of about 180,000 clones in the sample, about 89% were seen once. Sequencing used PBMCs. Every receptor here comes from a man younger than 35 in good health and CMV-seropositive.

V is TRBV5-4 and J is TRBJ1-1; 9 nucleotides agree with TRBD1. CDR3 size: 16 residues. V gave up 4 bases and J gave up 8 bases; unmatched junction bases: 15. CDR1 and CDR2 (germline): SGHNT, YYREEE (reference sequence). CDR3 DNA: TGTGCCAGCAGCCTGCAACCCGGGACAGGGCTTACCGAAGCTTTCTTT. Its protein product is CASSLQPGTGLTEAFF.

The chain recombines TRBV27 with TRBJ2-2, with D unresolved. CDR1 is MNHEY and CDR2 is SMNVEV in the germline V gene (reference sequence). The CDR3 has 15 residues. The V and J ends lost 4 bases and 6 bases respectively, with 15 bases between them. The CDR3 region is CASSSLKTAAGELFF. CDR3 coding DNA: TGTGCCAGCAGTTCCCTGAAGACCGCGGCCGGGGAGCTGTTTTTT.

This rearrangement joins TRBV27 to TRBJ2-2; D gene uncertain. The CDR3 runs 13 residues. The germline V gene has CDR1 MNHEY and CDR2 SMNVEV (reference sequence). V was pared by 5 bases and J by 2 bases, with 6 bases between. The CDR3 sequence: CASSLSNTGELFF. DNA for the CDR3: TGTGCCAGCAGTCTAAGTAACACCGGGGAGCTGTTTTTT.

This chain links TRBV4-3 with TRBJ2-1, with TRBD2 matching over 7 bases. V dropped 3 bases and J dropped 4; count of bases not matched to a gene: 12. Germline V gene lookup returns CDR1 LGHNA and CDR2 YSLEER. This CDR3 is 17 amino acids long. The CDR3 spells CASSHAWKAGVYNEQFF. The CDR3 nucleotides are TGCGCCAGCAGCCACGCCTGGAAGGCGGGGGTTTACAATGAGCAGTTCTTC.

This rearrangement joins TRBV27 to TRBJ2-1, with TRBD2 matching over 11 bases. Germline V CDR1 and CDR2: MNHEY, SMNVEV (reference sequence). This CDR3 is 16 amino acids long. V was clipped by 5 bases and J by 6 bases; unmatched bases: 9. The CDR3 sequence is CASSARLAGRPNEQFF. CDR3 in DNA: TGTGCCAGCAGTGCCAGACTAGCGGGAAGGCCCAATGAGCAGTTCTTC.

The CDR3 DNA reads TGTGCCAGCTCGCAGACAGATAGTAACACTGAAGCTTTCTTT. This translates into CASSQTDSNTEAFF. The chain combines TRBV18 with TRBJ1-1; tentatively, D is TRBD1 (5 bases). CDR3 size: 14 residues. Trimming shortened V by 6 bases and J by 2 bases, and 13 bases separated the two germline ends. Germline CDR1 reads KGHSH; CDR2 reads LQKENI.

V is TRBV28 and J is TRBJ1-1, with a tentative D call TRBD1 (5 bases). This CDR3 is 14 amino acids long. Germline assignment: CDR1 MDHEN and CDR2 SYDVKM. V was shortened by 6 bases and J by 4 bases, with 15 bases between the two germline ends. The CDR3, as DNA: TGTGCCAGCAGGATAGGGCAGGGAGGCACTGAAGCTTTCTTT. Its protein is CASRIGQGGTEAFF. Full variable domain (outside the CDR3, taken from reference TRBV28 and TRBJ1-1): DVKVTQSSRYLVKRTGEKVFLECVQDMDHENMFWYRQDPGLGLRLIYFSYDVKMKEKGDIPEGYSVSREKKERFSLILESASTNQTSMYLCASRIGQGGTEAFFGQGTRLTVV.

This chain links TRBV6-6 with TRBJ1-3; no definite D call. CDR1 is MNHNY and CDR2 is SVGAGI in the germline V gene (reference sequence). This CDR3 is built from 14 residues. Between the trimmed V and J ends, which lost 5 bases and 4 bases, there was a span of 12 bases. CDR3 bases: TGTGCCAGCAGTCTTGTTGGAGAAGGAAACACCATATATTTT. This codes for CASSLVGEGNTIYF.

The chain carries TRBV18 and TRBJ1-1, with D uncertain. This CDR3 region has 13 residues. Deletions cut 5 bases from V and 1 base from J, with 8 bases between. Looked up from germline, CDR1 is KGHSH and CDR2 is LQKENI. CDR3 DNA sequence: TGTGCCAGCTCAGGAGGACGGAACACTGAAGCTTTCTTT. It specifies CASSGGRNTEAFF.

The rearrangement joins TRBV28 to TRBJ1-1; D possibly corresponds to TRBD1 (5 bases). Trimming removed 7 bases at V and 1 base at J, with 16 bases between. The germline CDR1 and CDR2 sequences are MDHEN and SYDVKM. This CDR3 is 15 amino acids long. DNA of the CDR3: TGTGCCAGCACTGCCACGGGACTGCCGAACACTGAAGCTTTCTTT. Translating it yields CASTATGLPNTEAFF.

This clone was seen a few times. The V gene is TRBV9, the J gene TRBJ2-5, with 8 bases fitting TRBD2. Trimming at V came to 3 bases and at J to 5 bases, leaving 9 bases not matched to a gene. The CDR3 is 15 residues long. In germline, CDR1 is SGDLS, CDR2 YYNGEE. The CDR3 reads CASSGLRGGLETQYF. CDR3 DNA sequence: TGTGCCAGCAGCGGGCTCCGGGGGGGCCTCGAGACCCAGTACTTC.

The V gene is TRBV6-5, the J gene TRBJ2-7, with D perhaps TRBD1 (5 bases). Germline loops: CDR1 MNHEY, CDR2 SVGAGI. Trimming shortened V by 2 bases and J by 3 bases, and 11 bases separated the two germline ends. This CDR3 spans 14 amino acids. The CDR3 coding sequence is TGTGCCAGCAGTTACACCATTACAGGCTACGAGCAGTACTTC. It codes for CASSYTITGYEQYF.

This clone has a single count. In DNA, the CDR3 is TGTGCCAGCTCCCGCCCCCCCCCGGGAAACATTCAGTACTTC. This gives the protein CASSRPPPGNIQYF. The chain recombines TRBV6-1 with TRBJ2-4, with D uncertain. CDR1 is MNHNS, CDR2 SASEGT, per germline. Trimming removed 8 bases from V and 6 bases from J, with 17 bases in between. The CDR3 is made up of 14 amino acids.

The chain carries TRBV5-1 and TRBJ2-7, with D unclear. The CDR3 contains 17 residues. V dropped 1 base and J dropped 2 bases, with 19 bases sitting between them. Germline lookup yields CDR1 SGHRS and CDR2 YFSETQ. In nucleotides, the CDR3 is TGCGCCAGCAGCTTGCGGCCGGCAGACACACATACCTACGAGCAGTACTTC. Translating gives CASSLRPADTHTYEQYF.

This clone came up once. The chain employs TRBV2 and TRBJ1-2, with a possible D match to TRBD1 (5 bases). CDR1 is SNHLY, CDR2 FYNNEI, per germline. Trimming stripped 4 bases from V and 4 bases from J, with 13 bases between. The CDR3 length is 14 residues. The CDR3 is CASSGRVHFYGYTF. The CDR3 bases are TGTGCCAGCAGTGGCAGGGTTCATTTCTATGGCTACACCTTC.

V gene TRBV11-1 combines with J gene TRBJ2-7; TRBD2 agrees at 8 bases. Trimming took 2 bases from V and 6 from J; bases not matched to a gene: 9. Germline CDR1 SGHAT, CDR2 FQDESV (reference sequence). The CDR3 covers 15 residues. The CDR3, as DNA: TGTGCCAGCAGCTTAACCCTCGGGACTAGGCGCGAGCAGTACTTC. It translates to CASSLTLGTRREQYF. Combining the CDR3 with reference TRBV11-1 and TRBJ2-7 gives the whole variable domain EAEVAQSPRYKITEKSQAVAFWCDPISGHATLYWYRQILGQGPELLVQFQDESVVDDSQLPKDRFSAERLKGVDSTLKIQPAELGDSAMYLCASSLTLGTRREQYFGPGTRLTVT.

This chain's CDR3 is CASSPQGQVAYEQYF. The CDR3 region has the DNA TGTGCCAGCAGTCCCCAAGGACAGGTCGCCTACGAGCAGTACTTC. This chain joins TRBV6-6 and TRBJ2-7, with 7 bases lining up with TRBD1. Trimming cost V 5 bases and J 2 bases; bases outside gene matches: 9. There are 15 residues in the CDR3. Germline values: CDR1 MNHNY, CDR2 SVGAGI (reference sequence).

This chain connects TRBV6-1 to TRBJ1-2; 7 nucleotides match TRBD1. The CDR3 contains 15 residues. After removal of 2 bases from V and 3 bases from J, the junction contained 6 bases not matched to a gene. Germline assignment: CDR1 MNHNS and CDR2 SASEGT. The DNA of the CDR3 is TGTGCCAGCAGTGAAACCCACAGGGGTTACTATGGCTACACCTTC. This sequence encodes CASSETHRGYYGYTF.

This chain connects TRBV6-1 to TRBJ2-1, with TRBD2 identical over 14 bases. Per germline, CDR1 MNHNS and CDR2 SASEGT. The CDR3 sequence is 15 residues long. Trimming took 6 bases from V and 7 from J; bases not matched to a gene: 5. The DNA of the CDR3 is TGTGCCAGCAGATCGGGGACTAGCGGGAGAAATGAGCAGTTCTTC. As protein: CASRSGTSGRNEQFF.

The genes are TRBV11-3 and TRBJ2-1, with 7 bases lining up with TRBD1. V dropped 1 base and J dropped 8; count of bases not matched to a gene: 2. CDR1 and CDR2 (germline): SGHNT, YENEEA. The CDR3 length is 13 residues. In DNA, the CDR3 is TGTGCCAGCAGCTTAGGAGGGACAGATGAGCAGTTCTTC. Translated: CASSLGGTDEQFF.

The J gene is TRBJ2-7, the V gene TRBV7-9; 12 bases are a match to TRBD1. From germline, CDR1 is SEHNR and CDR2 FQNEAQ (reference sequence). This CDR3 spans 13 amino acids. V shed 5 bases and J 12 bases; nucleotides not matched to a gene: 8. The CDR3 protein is CASSDGTGGKSYF. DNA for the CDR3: TGTGCCAGCAGCGACGGGACAGGGGGCAAATCGTACTTC.

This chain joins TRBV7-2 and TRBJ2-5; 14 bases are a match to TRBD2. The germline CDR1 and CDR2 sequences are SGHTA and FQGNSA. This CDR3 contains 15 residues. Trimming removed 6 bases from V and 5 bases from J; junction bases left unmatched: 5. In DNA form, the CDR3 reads TGTGCCAGCAGAGGGACTAGCGGGAGTTCTGAGACCCAGTACTTC. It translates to CASRGTSGSSETQYF. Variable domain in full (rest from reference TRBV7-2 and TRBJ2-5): GAGVSQSPSNKVTEKGKDVELRCDPISGHTALYWYRQSLGQGLEFLIYFQGNSAPDKSGLPSDRFSAERTGGSVSTLTIQRTQQEDSAVYLCASRGTSGSSETQYFGPGTRLLVL.